This T cell receptor beta chain was identified in a study of T cell responses to AZD1222 COVID-19 vaccine listed by TCRdb under 2021. The study in broad terms: AZD1222 recipients given second doses at about 4 weeks or at about 12 weeks were pooled, since spike-specific TCR depth and breadth were not found to differ between the two schedules. TCR sequencing covered roughly 230 trial participants: 200 to 220 given two doses of AZD1222 and approximately 26 given two doses of MenACWY control vaccine. Trial participants were enrolled by age into 18-55, 56-69 and 70-plus year subgroups, with roughly 160, 29 and 62 TCR-sequenced participants respectively. What the research found in general, with its limitations: The 56-69-year group was small, and its depth increase did not reach significance, likely because of low power. After two AZD1222 doses, spike-specific TCR breadth and depth were significantly higher than at day 0 and than in MenACWY recipients. Epitopes outside the regions mutated in the B.1.351 and B.1.1.7 variants were reportedly recognized by nearly half of the unique spike-specific TCRs. Only a handful of AZD1222 recipients were SARS-CoV-2 seropositive at baseline, limiting conclusions about previously exposed vaccinees. No day 14 peak-response samples were available, so repertoires were characterized only after the peak T cell response. Participants were mostly white British and included more females than males, and it was suggested by the authors that clonal diversity may have been underestimated. The vaccine-associated CD4 TCRs covered the entire spike protein, and the dominant responses fell in regions 160-218 and 743-854.

As for this clone: Its antigen target is currently unknown. Nothing much larger sits one base from this clone, and base qualities are not available.

V is reduced by 0 bases and J by 4 bases, leaving a spacing of 24 bases between them. From a lookup of the germline V gene, CDR1 and CDR2 are KGHDR and SFDVKD. The CDR3 numbers 20 residues from cysteine through phenylalanine. The only DNA kept is the CDR3, 60 bases in frame from the first base. The CDR3 regions of human TCRbeta chains were analyzed by immunosequencing. In the authors' own workflow: TCRs in the repertoires were compared against a reference library of SARS-CoV-2-specific TCRs that had been generated with the MIRA antigen-specificity platform. Breadth was defined as the fraction of unique TCRs that were SARS-CoV-2-associated, and depth was defined as the fraction of total T cells that were SARS-CoV-2-associated. Using the MIRA data, each spike-specific TCR was assigned both to the spike region to which the TCR was reactive and to a CD4 or CD8 class. Log10-transformed breadth and depth values were compared by one-way ANOVA with Sidak's multiple comparisons tests. TCRdb took over this immuneACCESS table, retaining in-frame rearrangements with V and J assigned. Such tables are incomplete; in checked studies, under half of the missing clones stem from an unresolved V gene, and the remainder is unexplained. Clone size and V and J calls were adopted from that table, with D and trimming inferred from the DNA. The sample records 100,000 to 150,000 clones, around 89% of which are singletons. The ten biggest clones cover more than 4% of the sample.

Read against the paper, the sample's time point label means: baseline before first vaccination. Vaccinee samples were obtained from the UK trials COV001 and COV002, which included a single-blind randomized controlled phase 2/3 trial of AZD1222 (ChAdOx1 nCoV-19) in healthy adults. For TCRbeta chain sequencing, PBMC samples were collected from trial participants at day 0 and at day 28 after the second dose. The rearranged segments are TRBV24-1 and TRBJ2-1; the D element could tentatively be TRBD1 or TRBD2, as 5 bases agree for each. This receptor was taken from an adult in good health. The material sequenced was peripheral blood, taken on day 0 of AZD1222 vaccination. The CDR3 here reads CATSDLGVSHGDHPYNEQFF. Here is the DNA: TGTGCCACCAGTGATTTGGGGGTCTCTCACGGGGACCACCCATACAATGAGCAGTTCTTC.